This TCR beta chain was observed in a study of T-cell memory formation after mild COVID-19. As regards this clonotype: Its antigen remains unknown.

Study-wide results and caveats: Certain responding clones were present in pre-infection memory, suggesting participation of cross-reactive memory.

Per germline, CDR1 DFQATT and CDR2 SNEGSKA (reference sequence). The length of the CDR3 is 16 residues. V was trimmed by 1 base and J by 5 bases, leaving 18 bases between them. TCR alpha and TCR beta cDNA libraries with sample barcodes and UMIs came from 5'RACE using constant-segment primers. TCRdb used MiXCR to reprocess the 5' RACE reads, holding one entry per CDR3 protein. The sample gives about 560,000 distinct CDR3 sequences, around 15% of which show up once; about 7.4% is in the top ten. The sequenced material came from PBMCs or a T cell subset sorted from them (not recorded which). This receptor was obtained from an adult woman who had mild COVID-19 (a few samples of this study predate the infection). Cell type and time point are not known. The chain employs TRBV20-1 and TRBJ1-5, with TRBD1 as a possible D gene (6 bases). The CDR3 region has the DNA TGCAGTGCTAGAGTACGACGGGGGGCAAGGGATCAGCCCCAGCATTTT. Protein: CSARVRRGARDQPQHF.